This is a list of T cell receptor beta chains from one sample in a study of T cell responses to AZD1222 COVID-19 vaccine. TCRdb's table, derived via immunoSEQ multiplex PCR, lists solely in-frame clones and lacks some. The data show some 85,000 clones, with over 80% seen just once and 6% to 9% held by the top ten. The sequenced sample was peripheral blood, obtained on day 0 of AZD1222 vaccination. The receptor source for this set is an adult in good health. The CDR3 runs from the conserved cysteine through the conserved F or W. The D gene is left open where the match is weak. Clone sizes are given selectively: once, few, many, or a class where the clone is expanded.

j_call | v_call | d_call | clone_size | cdr3_nt | cdr3_aa
TRBJ1-2 | TRBV3-1/TRBV3-2 | NA | NA | TGTGCCAGCAGCCAAGGCCGGGACCCACCCGGTGGCTACACCTTC | CASSQGRDPPGGYTF
TRBJ2-2 | TRBV19 | NA | NA | TGTGCCAGTAGTATATCAGGTGGGGAGCTGTTTTTT | CASSISGGELFF
TRBJ1-1 | TRBV12-3/TRBV12-4 | NA | NA | TGTGTCAGCAGTTTAGGTCTCACTGAAGCTTTCTTT | CVSSLGLTEAFF
TRBJ1-6 | TRBV30 | NA | NA | TGTGCCTGGAGTCTAATTACGGACTCACCCCTCCACTTT | CAWSLITDSPLHF
TRBJ2-1 | TRBV7-9 | TRBD2 | NA | TGTGCCAGCAGCTTTAGCGGGAGGATTGTGGGGCAGTTCTTC | CASSFSGRIVGQFF
TRBJ2-3 | TRBV6-4 | NA | NA | TGTGCCAGCAGTGACTCTCAGGGCGCAGATACGCAGTATTTT | CASSDSQGADTQYF
TRBJ2-7 | TRBV29-1 | NA | NA | TGCAGCGTTGAAGACATACAGGTACCAGGTGGCGAGCAGTACTTC | CSVEDIQVPGGEQYF
TRBJ1-4 | TRBV29-1 | TRBD1 | NA | TGCAGCGCGAGGACAGGGGGAGATCTGGGACTGTTTTTT | CSARTGGDLGLFF
TRBJ1-1 | TRBV7-2 | TRBD1 | NA | TGTGCCAGCAGCACTCGACAGGGCGGGACTGAAGCTTTCTTT | CASSTRQGGTEAFF
TRBJ1-1 | TRBV19 | NA | NA | TGTGCCAGTACGAAGGAACAGAACACTGAAGCTTTCTTT | CASTKEQNTEAFF
TRBJ1-2 | TRBV5-4 | NA | NA | TGTGCCAGCAGCTTTGTGGGGGCGGGCTATGGCTACACCTTC | CASSFVGAGYGYTF
TRBJ1-6 | TRBV4-3 | NA | NA | TGCGCCAGCAATGAGGCCCCGGCTTATAATTCACCCCTCCACTTT | CASNEAPAYNSPLHF
TRBJ1-4 | TRBV15 | TRBD1 | NA | TGTGCCACCAGCAGAGGGGACAGTACGGAAAAACTGTTTTTT | CATSRGDSTEKLFF
TRBJ2-1 | TRBV7-9 | NA | NA | TGTGCCAGCAGCGACAGGGCTGGAGGGGCCCCCTCCTACAATGAGCAGTTCTTC | CASSDRAGGAPSYNEQFF
TRBJ2-3 | TRBV19 | NA | NA | TGTGCCAGTAGTGTACAGGGGTCGGGGGCGCAGTATTTT | CASSVQGSGAQYF
TRBJ1-1 | TRBV24-1 | NA | NA | TGTGCCACCACCGAAAGCCTAGGGGCAGGGCACACTGAAGCTTTCTTT | CATTESLGAGHTEAFF
TRBJ1-5 | TRBV27 | TRBD1 | NA | TGTGCCAGCAGTCCAACAGGGGGCGGTCAGCCCCAGCATTTT | CASSPTGGGQPQHF
TRBJ1-4 | TRBV30 | NA | NA | TGTGCCTGGAGTGTACATGGAGAAAAACTGTTTTTT | CAWSVHGEKLFF
TRBJ1-5 | TRBV4-3 | TRBD1 | NA | TGCGCCAGCAGCCAGGCTTGGGGACAGGGGCATAGCAATCAGCCCCAGCATTTT | CASSQAWGQGHSNQPQHF
TRBJ2-7 | TRBV9 | TRBD1 | NA | TGTGCCAGCAGCCCAGGTTCCCAGAGACAGGGTTCCTACGAGCAGTACTTC | CASSPGSQRQGSYEQYF
TRBJ2-2 | TRBV7-8 | TRBD1 | few | TGTGCCAGCTCCTTCCGTCAGGGGGCGAACACCGGGGAGCTGTTTTTT | CASSFRQGANTGELFF
TRBJ1-1 | TRBV18 | NA | once | TGTGCCAGCTCACCGCCCGTACGGGACACTGAAGCTTTCTTT | CASSPPVRDTEAFF
TRBJ1-1 | TRBV5-1 | NA | NA | TGCGCCAGCAGCTTGGTCAGGGTGGACACTGAAGCTTTCTTT | CASSLVRVDTEAFF
TRBJ2-7 | TRBV7-9 | TRBD1 | NA | TGTGCCAGCAGCCCCACAGGGGGCTCCTACGAGCAGTACTTC | CASSPTGGSYEQYF
TRBJ2-7 | TRBV7-3 | TRBD1 | few | TGTGCCAGCAGCTTAATTTCGTGGGGGACAGCAAACTACGAGCAGTACTTC | CASSLISWGTANYEQYF
TRBJ2-7 | TRBV2 | TRBD2 | NA | TGTGCCAGCGCGTCGGGACTAGCGGACGAGCAGTACTTC | CASASGLADEQYF
TRBJ2-1 | TRBV24-1 | TRBD1 | NA | TGTGCCACCAGTGATGTTGGGGCTGAGGGGGCTTACAATGAGCAGTTCTTC | CATSDVGAEGAYNEQFF
TRBJ1-2 | TRBV5-1 | NA | NA | TGCGCCAGCAGCTCAGCTCTATCGGACTATGGCTACACCTTC | CASSSALSDYGYTF
TRBJ1-1 | TRBV6-1 | TRBD1 | NA | TGTGCCAGCAGTGAAGCGACAGGGGAGGGCACTGAAGCTTTCTTT | CASSEATGEGTEAFF
TRBJ1-6 | TRBV5-4 | NA | NA | TGTGCCAGCAGCTCAAGGGGGGACTCACCCCTCCACTTT | CASSSRGDSPLHF
TRBJ1-2 | TRBV9 | NA | NA | TGTGCCAGCAGCGTAGATGTCAACTATGGCTACACCTTC | CASSVDVNYGYTF